This TCR beta chain originates from a study of monozygotic twins with inflammatory bowel disease. Findings and limits, study-wide: Possibly reflecting limited power, no difference in repertoire similarity was found between concordant and discordant twins. Especially with disease activity, IBD patients had fewer clonotypes in common with others than healthy twins did.

Germline V gene lookup returns CDR1 SGHAT and CDR2 FQDESV (reference sequence). The CDR3 spans 14 residues. In the case of this clonotype: As yet, its antigen is unknown.

After skipping T cell sorting, the authors isolated total RNA from whole blood. No DNA is given; TCRdb re-called the 5' RACE reads and lists each CDR3 protein once. Across fewer than 550,000 distinct CDR3 sequences, the top ten clones capture 2% to 2.5% of the sample. The chain is built from TRBV11-1 and TRBJ2-3; TCRdb calls TRBD2, which cannot be checked without DNA. Material for sequencing was blood. The clonotype originates from a human donor with ulcerative colitis or Crohn's disease, or a healthy co-twin of an affected twin (not recorded which). This chain's CDR3 is CASSLKRLSDMQYF.